This TCR beta chain was documented in a study of shared clonotypes between healthy human individuals. V was cut by 1 base and J by 2 bases, with 12 bases left in between. The CDR3 consists of 16 residues. Germline V gene lookup returns CDR1 SNHLY and CDR2 FYNNEI. The repertoire was sequenced with immunoSEQ multiplex PCR; TCRdb's copy has only in-frame clones and lacks some. The table records a few million clones, roughly 95% of them present only once. It was CD45RO-negative cells, positively selected for CCR7, that made up naive CD8 cells, with terminally differentiated effector memory CD45RA+ cells excluded. General observations from the study: Rarefaction revealed incomplete sorted-subset sequencing despite large depth. As a rule, naive subsets had a larger estimated richness than memory subsets.

As to this clone: Its antigen remains unknown.

The source material was naive CD8+ T cells from PBMCs. The receptor was isolated from a man aged 18 to 35 in good health. Some clones in this sample may be carry-over from other donors' samples. The gene calls are TRBV2 and TRBJ2-1, with a weak D call TRBD1 (6 bases). The CDR3: CASSEGLGTTYNEQFF. CDR3 nucleotide sequence: TGTGCCAGCAGTGAAGGACTCGGGACAACCTACAATGAGCAGTTCTTC.